These T cell receptor beta chains were read from a single sample in a study of Graves' ophthalmopathy and Graves' hyperthyroidism. TCRdb fed the multiplex PCR reads into MiXCR, producing one record per CDR3 protein. The table records around 400,000 distinct CDR3 sequences, about 18% of them present only once. The sequenced sample consisted of peripheral blood. Every receptor here comes from a woman under 30 with Graves' ophthalmopathy. CDR3s include the opening cysteine and the closing phenylalanine or tryptophan. Each record gives: clone size, D gene, V gene, J gene, CDR3 protein, CDR3 DNA. D genes are given only for firm matches. Clone size is given for some rows only: seen once, a few or many times, or a class if the clone is expanded.

>NA|NA|TRBV11-2|TRBJ2-5
CASSPIRVVGTQYF
TGTGCCAGCAGCCCGATTAGGGTCGTGGGGACCCAGTACTTC
>NA|NA|TRBV6-2/TRBV6-3|TRBJ2-7
CAIRPGRSYEQYF
TGTGCCATTCGCCCGGGACGGAGCTACGAGCAGTACTTC
>many|NA|TRBV6-5|TRBJ2-7
CASATSLGEQYF
TGTGCCAGCGCGACTAGTCTTGGCGAGCAGTACTTC
>many|NA|TRBV7-2|TRBJ2-2
CASSSGPGFGELFF
TGTGCCAGCAGCTCCGGTCCCGGATTCGGGGAGCTGTTTTTT
>many|NA|TRBV6-2/TRBV6-3|TRBJ2-7
CASNGLYEQYF
TGTGCCAGCAACGGACTCTACGAGCAGTACTTC
>many|NA|TRBV4-2|TRBJ1-1
CASSQEYRVVVTEAFF
TGTGCCAGCAGCCAAGAATATCGGGTCGTGGTCACTGAAGCTTTCTTT
>many|NA|TRBV6-5|TRBJ2-3
CASSYYRYDTQYF
TGTGCCAGCAGTTATTATCGATATGATACGCAGTATTTT
>few|TRBD1|TRBV6-1|TRBJ1-1
CASSRGTVTEAFF
TGTGCCAGCAGTCGAGGGACAGTCACTGAAGCTTTCTTT
>NA|NA|TRBV7-7|TRBJ2-5
CASSLERNEIETQYF
TGTGCTAGCAGCTTAGAACGGAACGAGATAGAGACCCAGTACTTC
>many|NA|TRBV15|TRBJ2-5
CATSIIRGRRETQYF
TGTGCCACCAGCATAATCCGGGGGCGCCGGGAGACCCAGTACTTC
>many|NA|TRBV11-2|TRBJ1-5
CASSPGTVPFQPQHF
TGTGCCAGCAGCCCCGGAACAGTGCCCTTTCAGCCCCAGCATTTT
>many|NA|TRBV6-5|TRBJ1-1
CASSVQVNTEAFF
TGTGCCAGCAGCGTACAAGTGAACACTGAAGCTTTCTTT
>NA|NA|TRBV12-3/TRBV12-4|TRBJ1-1
CASSHPVGHAFF
TGTGCCAGCAGCCACCCGGTGGGTCACGCTTTCTTT
>many|NA|TRBV7-9|TRBJ2-4
CASTLGNIQYF
TGTGCCAGCACCCTCGGAAACATTCAGTACTTC
>many|NA|TRBV25-1|TRBJ2-7
CASSENREQQYF
TGTGCCAGCAGTGAAAACAGGGAGCAGCAGTACTTC
>NA|NA|TRBV10-3|TRBJ1-1
CATRPPRDMNTEAFF
TGTGCCACCCGACCACCCAGGGACATGAACACTGAAGCTTTCTTT
>many|NA|TRBV15|TRBJ1-5
CATSRDRWGLQPQHF
TGTGCCACCAGCAGAGATCGGTGGGGGCTTCAGCCCCAGCATTTT
>many|NA|TRBV6-5|TRBJ1-1
CASSYARGTEAFF
TGTGCCAGCAGTTACGCCAGGGGCACTGAAGCTTTCTTT
>many|NA|TRBV6-2/TRBV6-3|TRBJ1-1
CASSRPGLATEAFF
TGTGCCAGCAGTCGACCCGGTTTGGCCACTGAAGCTTTCTTT
>NA|NA|TRBV28|TRBJ1-6
CASSLWDPGNSPLHF
TGTGCCAGCAGCCTCTGGGACCCGGGGAATTCACCCCTCCACTTT
>NA|NA|TRBV6-1|TRBJ1-5
CASATANQPQHF
TGTGCCAGCGCGACAGCTAATCAGCCCCAGCATTTT
>many|NA|TRBV28|TRBJ2-7
CASRGPGASYEQYF
TGTGCCAGCAGGGGTCCAGGAGCCTCCTACGAGCAGTACTTC
>NA|TRBD1|TRBV30|TRBJ1-2
CAWSVMPGDSYGYTF
TGTGCCTGGAGTGTAATGCCGGGGGACAGCTATGGCTACACCTTC
>many|TRBD2|TRBV12-3/TRBV12-4|TRBJ2-7
CASSPPGLAVFGEQYF
TGTGCCAGCAGTCCCCCTGGGCTAGCGGTCTTTGGGGAGCAGTACTTC
>many|NA|TRBV27|TRBJ2-7
CASSAELSTYEQYF
TGTGCCAGCAGTGCCGAACTGTCTACCTACGAGCAGTACTTC
>NA|TRBD2|TRBV3-1|TRBJ2-7
CASSQGPSGGIYEQYF
TGTGCCAGCAGCCAAGGTCCTAGCGGGGGGATCTACGAGCAGTACTTC
>NA|TRBD1|TRBV30|TRBJ1-1
CAWTTDRRAFF
TGTGCCTGGACTACGGACAGGCGGGCTTTCTTT